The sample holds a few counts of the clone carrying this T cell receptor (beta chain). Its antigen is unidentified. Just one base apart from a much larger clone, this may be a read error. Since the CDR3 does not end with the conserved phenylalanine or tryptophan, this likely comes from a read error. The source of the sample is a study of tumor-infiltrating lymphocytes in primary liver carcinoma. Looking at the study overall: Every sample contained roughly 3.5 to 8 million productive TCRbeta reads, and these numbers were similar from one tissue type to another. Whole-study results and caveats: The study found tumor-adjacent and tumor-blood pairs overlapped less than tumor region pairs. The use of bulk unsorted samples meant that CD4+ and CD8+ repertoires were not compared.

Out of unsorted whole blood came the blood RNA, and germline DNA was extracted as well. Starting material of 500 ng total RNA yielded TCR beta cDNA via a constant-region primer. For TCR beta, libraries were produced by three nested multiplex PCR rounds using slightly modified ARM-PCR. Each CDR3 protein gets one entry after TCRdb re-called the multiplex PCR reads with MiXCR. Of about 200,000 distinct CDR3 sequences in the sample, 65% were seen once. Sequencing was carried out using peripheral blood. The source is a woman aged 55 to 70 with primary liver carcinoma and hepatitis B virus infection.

CDR3 DNA: TGTGCCAGCACCCCAATTACGCCTAGCTCTGGGGCCAACGTCCTGACTCTC. It codes for CASTPITPSSGANVLTL. This chain links TRBV6-2 or TRBV6-3 with TRBJ2-6; D uncertain. V was clipped by 7 bases and J by 0 bases, with 16 bases between them. CDR1 and CDR2 from the germline V gene are MNHEY and SVGEGT. The CDR3 consists of 17 residues.